This TCR beta chain was identified during a study of Tregs in tolerant kidney transplant recipients. Study summary: Recipients received nonmyeloablative bone marrow transplants from related graft donors, with transient mixed chimerism. General study results and limits: Antigen-driven expansion was suggested because donor-specific Tregs expanded more than all Tregs in tolerant patients. Findings come from small patient numbers and require larger validation.

The repertoire was sequenced with immunoSEQ multiplex PCR; TCRdb's copy has only in-frame clones and lacks some. The sample holds some 64,000 clones, less than 98% seen once. CD4+CD25+CD127- Tregs, CD4+CD25- non-Tregs, CD4 and CD8 cells were sorted. The V and J ends lost 8 bases and 5 bases respectively, with 21 bases between them. Germline CDR1 is MNHEY and CDR2 is SVGAGI. The CDR3 is made up of 15 amino acids. As to this clone: Antigen unknown.

This receptor was identified in a human donor who received a combined kidney and bone marrow transplant. The rearrangement uses TRBV6-5 and TRBJ1-1, with D perhaps TRBD1 (5 bases). The material sequenced was Tregs from blood, taken before the transplant. The CDR3 loop is CASATTQAGGTEAFF. CDR3 nucleotide sequence: TGTGCCAGCGCGACAACACAGGCGGGGGGAACTGAAGCTTTCTTT.